Each of the 4 T cell receptor beta chains below was sequenced from the same sample in a study of metastatic and nonmetastatic thyroid tumors (dated by TCRdb to 2018 to 2021). No patient had received any treatment before thyroid surgery. Library preparation used PCR. TCRdb names Illumina HiSeq 4000 as the instrument used. TCRdb reprocessing: public reads trimmed at Q25 with fastp, clones called with MiXCR, in-frame beta chains kept. Present in this sample are thousands of clones, around 38% of which were seen just once. Jointly, the top ten make up 40% of the sample. Sequencing was performed on tumor tissue. The receptors here all came from a female donor with papillary thyroid cancer or a benign thyroid nodule (not recorded which). Some clones in this sample may be carry-over from other donors' samples.

This clone was picked up a small number of times. The chain links TRBV30 to TRBJ1-5, with D possibly matching TRBD1 (6 bases). V lost 0 bases and J 5 bases, leaving 11 bases between the germline ends. This CDR3 is built from 14 residues. Germline V gene lookup returns CDR1 GTSNPN and CDR2 SVGIG (reference sequence). This chain's CDR3 is CAWSVGGLDQPQHF. The CDR3 DNA reads as TGTGCCTGGAGTGTTGGGGGGCTAGATCAGCCCCAGCATTTT.

CDR3 in amino acids: CASSLGSGSPLFSYEQYF. The CDR3 bases are TGTGCCAGCTCACTGGGCAGCGGGAGTCCCCTTTTCTCCTACGAGCAGTACTTC. The chain links TRBV6-5 to TRBJ2-7; TRBD2 matches at 8 bases. Per the germline V gene, CDR1 is MNHEY and CDR2 is SVGAGI. V dropped 8 bases and J dropped 0; count of bases not matched to a gene: 18. The CDR3 is 18 residues long.

The chain recombines TRBV9 with TRBJ2-3; TRBD1 or TRBD2 may be the D gene (5 bases each). The length of the CDR3 is 16 residues. V was trimmed by 0 bases and J by 2 bases, leaving 13 bases between them. Germline CDR1 SGDLS, CDR2 YYNGEE. The CDR3, as DNA: TGTGCCAGCAGCGTAGTTGGGGGAGAGAACACAGATACGCAGTATTTT. Translated, it gives CASSVVGGENTDTQYF. The variable domain in full, with the rest retrieved from reference TRBV9 and TRBJ2-3, is DSGVTQTPKHLITATGQRVTLRCSPRSGDLSVYWYQQSLDQGLQFLIQYYNGEERAKGNILERFSAQQFPDLHSELNLSSLELGDSALYFCASSVVGGENTDTQYFGPGTRLTVL.

This clone is medium-sized in the sample. V is TRBV9 and J is TRBJ2-7; D is unclear. V lost 0 bases, J lost 2 bases, and 9 bases lay in between. Germline CDR1 SGDLS, CDR2 YYNGEE. This CDR3 comprises 14 residues. CDR3 in DNA: TGTGCCAGCAGCGTAGCTCCGGCAGCCTACGAGCAGTACTTC. This encodes CASSVAPAAYEQYF. The full variable domain, its missing parts supplied by reference TRBV9 and TRBJ2-7, is DSGVTQTPKHLITATGQRVTLRCSPRSGDLSVYWYQQSLDQGLQFLIQYYNGEERAKGNILERFSAQQFPDLHSELNLSSLELGDSALYFCASSVAPAAYEQYFGPGTRLTVT.